These 5 T cell receptor beta chains were sequenced from one sample in a study of blood T cell repertoires in COVID-19. The data were produced by immunoSEQ multiplex PCR, yet TCRdb's version contains in-frame clones alone and is incomplete. Seen here are 230,000 or so clones, 75% to 85% observed once, and the top ten hold approximately 1.5%. What was sequenced was peripheral blood. All receptors derive from a middle-aged woman who had recovered from COVID-19.

The J gene is TRBJ2-5, the V gene TRBV20-1; D may be TRBD1 (5 bases). The germline gives CDR1 DFQATT, CDR2 SNEGSKA (reference sequence). Trimming took off 6 bases at V and 5 bases at J, with 10 bases between the two ends. This CDR3 is built from 11 residues. Here the CDR3 DNA reads TGCAGTGCGTCGACAGAGGAGACCCAGTACTTC. This sequence encodes CSASTEETQYF.

This clone was observed once. This chain uses TRBV18 with TRBJ2-6, with D perhaps TRBD2 (6 bases). The CDR3 contains 15 residues. V was pared by 5 bases and J by 3 bases, with 11 bases between. Germline CDR1 and CDR2: KGHSH and LQKENI. CDR3 residues: CASSGGWYGANVLTF. Here the CDR3 DNA reads TGTGCCAGCTCAGGGGGGTGGTATGGGGCCAACGTCCTGACTTTC. Complete variable domain (other parts from reference TRBV18 and TRBJ2-6): NAGVMQNPRHLVRRRGQEARLRCSPMKGHSHVYWYRQLPEEGLKFMVYLQKENIIDESGMPKERFSAEFPKEGPSILRIQQVVRGDSAAYFCASSGGWYGANVLTFGAGSRLTVL.

This clone was seen a few times. J is TRBJ1-3 and V is TRBV6-5, with D unclear. V lost 2 bases, J lost 0 bases, and 5 bases lay in between. CDR3 length: 14 residues. The germline CDR1 and CDR2 sequences are MNHEY and SVGAGI. CDR3: CASSYGSSGNTIYF. CDR3 sequence (DNA): TGTGCCAGCAGTTACGGGAGCTCTGGAAACACCATATATTTT.

The rearrangement joins TRBV5-1 to TRBJ1-6; 9 bases are shared with TRBD1. V lost 4 bases to trimming and J lost 5 bases; unmatched junction nucleotides: 19. The CDR3 totals 20 residues. The V gene's germline CDR1 is SGHRS and CDR2 YFSETQ. The CDR3: CASSTRPGQGSFGDNSPLHF. CDR3 nucleotide sequence: TGCGCCAGCAGCACTCGACCGGGACAGGGTAGCTTCGGGGATAATTCACCCCTCCACTTT.

As for this clone: The identical CDR3 is also encoded by other nucleotide sequences in the sample. The V gene is TRBV18, the J gene TRBJ2-5, with TRBD2 matching 8 bases. CDR1 is KGHSH and CDR2 is LQKENI in the germline V gene. This CDR3 is 14 amino acids long. V lost 3 bases and J lost 3; bases outside the gene matches: 3. The CDR3 region has the DNA TGTGCCAGCTCACCTCCGGGGGGGAAAGAGACCCAGTACTTC. Protein product: CASSPPGGKETQYF.